The clone carrying this T cell receptor beta chain occurred a few times. Its matching antigen is unknown. There were healthy Caucasian individuals from Russia, aged roughly 6 to 100, serving as donors. The entry originates in a study of blood T cells in healthy people across ages. Turning to the study itself: About one barcoded beta molecule per two T cells was captured by template switching.

Overall study results and limits: Higher diversity and more naive CD4+ cells were features of long-lived donors, compared to aged donors.

The germline V gene has CDR1 LGHNA and CDR2 YNFKEQ. This CDR3 is 18 amino acids long. With 1 base clipped from V and 8 bases from J, the junction kept 10 bases outside the gene matches. Next came a second PCR, run for roughly 6 to 11 cycles, which used a sample-barcoded 5' primer along with a J-beta primer mix. Each cDNA was tagged by a template-switch adaptor containing 12 random nucleotides. TCRdb reprocessed the 5' RACE reads with MiXCR, giving one entry per CDR3 protein. The table has about 730,000 distinct CDR3 sequences, 43% seen once. The origin of this receptor is an older woman in good health. The sequencing input was blood. V and J are TRBV4-2 and TRBJ2-1, with 14 positions matching TRBD2. The CDR3 DNA sequence: TGTGCCAGCAGCCAAGGATTAAGTGGGACTAGCGGGAGAGATGAGCAGTTCTTC. This encodes CASSQGLSGTSGRDEQFF.